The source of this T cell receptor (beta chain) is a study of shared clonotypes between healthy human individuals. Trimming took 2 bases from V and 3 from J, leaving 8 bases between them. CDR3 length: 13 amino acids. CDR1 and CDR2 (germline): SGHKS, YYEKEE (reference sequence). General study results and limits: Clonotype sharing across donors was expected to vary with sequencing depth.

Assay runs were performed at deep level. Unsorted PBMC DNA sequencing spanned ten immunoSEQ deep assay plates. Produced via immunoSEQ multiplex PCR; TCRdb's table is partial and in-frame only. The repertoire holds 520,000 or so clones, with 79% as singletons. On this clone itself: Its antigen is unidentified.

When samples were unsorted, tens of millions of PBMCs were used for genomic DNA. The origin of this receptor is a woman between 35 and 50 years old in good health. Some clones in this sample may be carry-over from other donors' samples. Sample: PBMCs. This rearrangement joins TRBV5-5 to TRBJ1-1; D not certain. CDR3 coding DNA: TGTGCCAGCAGCTTTCATCGCGACACTGAAGCTTTCTTT. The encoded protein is CASSFHRDTEAFF.